This TCR beta chain was sequenced in a study of blood T cell repertoires in COVID-19. Across the whole study: COVID-19 samples, acute and convalescent, were from the United States, Italy and Spain. PBMCs, B-cell-depleted T cells, or T cells were the source of the cDNA or gDNA that made up the material.

Deletions cut 3 bases from V and 0 bases from J, with 10 bases between. Germline V gene lookup returns CDR1 SGDLS and CDR2 YYNGEE. CDR3 length: 15 amino acids. In the original processing: Estimates of nucleated cell counts were drawn from the amplification of reference gene primers. Repertoires were generated with immunoSEQ multiplex PCR, while TCRdb's copy carries only in-frame clones and drops some. That table is the source of V, J and clone size, and D and trimming were worked out from the DNA. There are about 270,000 clones in the sample; 86% occur only once, and roughly 8% lies in the top ten. The clonotype originates from a man in his forties or fifties with active or convalescent COVID-19. The chain uses TRBV9 and TRBJ2-4; D remains unclear. The sequenced sample was peripheral blood. Here the CDR3 DNA reads TGTGCCAGCAGCGCTACCGATCTAGCCAAAAACATTCAGTACTTC. Translated, it gives CASSATDLAKNIQYF. Full variable domain (missing parts from reference TRBV9 and TRBJ2-4): DSGVTQTPKHLITATGQRVTLRCSPRSGDLSVYWYQQSLDQGLQFLIQYYNGEERAKGNILERFSAQQFPDLHSELNLSSLELGDSALYFCASSATDLAKNIQYFGAGTRLSVL.